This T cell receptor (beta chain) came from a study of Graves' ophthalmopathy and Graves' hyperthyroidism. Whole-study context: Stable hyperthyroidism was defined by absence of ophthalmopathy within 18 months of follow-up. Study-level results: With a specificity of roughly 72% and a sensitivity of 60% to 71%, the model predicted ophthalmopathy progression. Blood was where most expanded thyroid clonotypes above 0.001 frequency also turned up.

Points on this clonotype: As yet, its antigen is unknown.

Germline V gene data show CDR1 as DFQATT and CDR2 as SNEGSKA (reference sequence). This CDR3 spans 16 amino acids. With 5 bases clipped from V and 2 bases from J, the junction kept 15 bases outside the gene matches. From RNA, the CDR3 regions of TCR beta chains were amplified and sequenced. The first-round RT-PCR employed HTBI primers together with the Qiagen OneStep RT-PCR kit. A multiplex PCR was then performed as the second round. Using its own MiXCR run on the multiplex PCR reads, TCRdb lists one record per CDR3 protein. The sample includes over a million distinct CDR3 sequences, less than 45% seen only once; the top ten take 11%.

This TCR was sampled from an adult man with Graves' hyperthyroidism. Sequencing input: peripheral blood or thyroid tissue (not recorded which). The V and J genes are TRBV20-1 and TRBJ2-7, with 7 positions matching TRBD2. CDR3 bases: TGCAGTGCTGCCAAACTAACGGGACTACTACCCTACGAGCAGTACTTC. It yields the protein CSAAKLTGLLPYEQYF.